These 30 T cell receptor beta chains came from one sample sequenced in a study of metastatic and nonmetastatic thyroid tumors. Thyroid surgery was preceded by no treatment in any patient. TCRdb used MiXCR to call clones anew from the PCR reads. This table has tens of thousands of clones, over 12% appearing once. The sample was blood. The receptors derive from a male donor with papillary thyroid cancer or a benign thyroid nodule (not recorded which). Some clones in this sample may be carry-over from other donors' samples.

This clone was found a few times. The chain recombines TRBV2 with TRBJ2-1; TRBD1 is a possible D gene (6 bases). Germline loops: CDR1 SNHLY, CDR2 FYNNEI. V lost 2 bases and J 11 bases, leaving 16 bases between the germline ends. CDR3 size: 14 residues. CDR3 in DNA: TGTGCCAGCAGTGAAACCGGGCCCGACAGGAAGCAGTTCTTC. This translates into CASSETGPDRKQFF.

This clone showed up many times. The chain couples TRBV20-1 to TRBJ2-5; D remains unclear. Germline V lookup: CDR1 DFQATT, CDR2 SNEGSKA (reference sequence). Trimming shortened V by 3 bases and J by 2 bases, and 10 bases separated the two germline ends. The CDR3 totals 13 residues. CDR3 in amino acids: CSASSGAQETQYF. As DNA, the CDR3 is TGCAGTGCTAGTTCGGGCGCTCAAGAGACCCAGTACTTC.

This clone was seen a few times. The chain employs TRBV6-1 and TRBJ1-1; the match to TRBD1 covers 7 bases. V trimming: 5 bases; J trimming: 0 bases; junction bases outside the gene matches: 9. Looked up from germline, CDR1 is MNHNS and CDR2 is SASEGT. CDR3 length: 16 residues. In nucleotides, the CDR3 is TGTGCCAGCAGTAAGAAGGCAGGGGGATTGAACACTGAAGCTTTCTTT. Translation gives CASSKKAGGLNTEAFF.

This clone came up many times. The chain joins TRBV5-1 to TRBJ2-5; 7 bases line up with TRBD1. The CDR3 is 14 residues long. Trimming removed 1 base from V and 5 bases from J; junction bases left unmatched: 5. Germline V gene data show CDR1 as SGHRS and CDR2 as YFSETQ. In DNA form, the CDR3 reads TGCGCCAGCAGCTTGACAGGGGCGGTGGAGACCCAGTACTTC. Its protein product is CASSLTGAVETQYF.

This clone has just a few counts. This CDR3 is CASIDLTSATGELFF. CDR3 bases: TGTGCCAGCATTGATCTGACTAGCGCCACCGGGGAGCTGTTTTTT. The chain recombines TRBV6-1 with TRBJ2-2, with 8 bases matching TRBD2. The CDR3 has 15 residues. Trimming cost V 7 bases and J 4 bases; bases outside gene matches: 8. Germline values: CDR1 MNHNS, CDR2 SASEGT.

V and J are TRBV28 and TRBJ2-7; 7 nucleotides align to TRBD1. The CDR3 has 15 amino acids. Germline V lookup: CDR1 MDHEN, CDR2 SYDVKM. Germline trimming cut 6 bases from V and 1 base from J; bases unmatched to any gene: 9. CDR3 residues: CASSPHRGGSYEQYF. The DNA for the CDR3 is TGTGCCAGCAGCCCCCACAGGGGTGGGTCCTACGAGCAGTACTTC.

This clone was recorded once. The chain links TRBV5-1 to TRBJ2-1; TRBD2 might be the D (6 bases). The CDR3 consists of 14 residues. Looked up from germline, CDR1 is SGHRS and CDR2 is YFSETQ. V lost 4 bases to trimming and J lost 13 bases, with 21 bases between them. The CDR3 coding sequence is TGCGCCAGCAGCATCCGCTGGGGGGACGAGACCCAGTTCTTC. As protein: CASSIRWGDETQFF.

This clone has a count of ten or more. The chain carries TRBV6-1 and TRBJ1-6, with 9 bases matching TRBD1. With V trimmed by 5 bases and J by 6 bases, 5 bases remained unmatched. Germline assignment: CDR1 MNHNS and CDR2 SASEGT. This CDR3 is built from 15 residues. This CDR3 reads CASSPRDRVNSPLHF. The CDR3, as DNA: TGTGCCAGCAGTCCCCGGGACAGGGTTAATTCACCCCTCCACTTT.

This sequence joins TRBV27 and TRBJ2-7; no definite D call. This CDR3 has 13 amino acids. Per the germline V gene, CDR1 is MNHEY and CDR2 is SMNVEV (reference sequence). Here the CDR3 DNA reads TGTGCCAGTAGCCAAGGGCTCAGGTACGAGCATTACGTC. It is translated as CASSQGLRYEHYV.

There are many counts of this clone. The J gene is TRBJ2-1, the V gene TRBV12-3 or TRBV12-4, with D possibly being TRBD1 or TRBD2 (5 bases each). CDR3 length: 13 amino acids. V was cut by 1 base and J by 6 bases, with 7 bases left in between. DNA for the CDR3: TGTGCCAGCAGTTTAGGAGGGGTCAATGAGCAGTTCTTC. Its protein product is CASSLGGVNEQFF.

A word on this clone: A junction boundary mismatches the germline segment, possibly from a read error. CDR3 amino acids: CASSTEGCASTDTQYF. CDR3 sequence (DNA): TGTGCCAGCAGTACCGAGGGCTGCGCTAGCACAGATACTCAGTATTTT. The genes are TRBV6-1 and TRBJ2-3, with TRBD2 as a possible D gene (5 bases). This CDR3 has 16 residues. The germline gives CDR1 MNHNS, CDR2 SASEGT.

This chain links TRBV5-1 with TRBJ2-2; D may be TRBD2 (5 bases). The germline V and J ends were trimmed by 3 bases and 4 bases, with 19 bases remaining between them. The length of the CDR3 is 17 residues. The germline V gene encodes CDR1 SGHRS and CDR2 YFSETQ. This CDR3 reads CASSYEKEGAGTGELFF. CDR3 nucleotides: TGCGCCAGCAGCTACGAGAAAGAGGGCGCGGGCACCGGGGAGCTGTTTTTT.

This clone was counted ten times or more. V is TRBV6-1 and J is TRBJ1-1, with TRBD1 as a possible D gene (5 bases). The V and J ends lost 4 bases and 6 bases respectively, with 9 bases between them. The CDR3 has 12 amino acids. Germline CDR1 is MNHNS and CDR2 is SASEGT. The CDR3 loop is CASSGGGAEAFF. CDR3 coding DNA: TGTGCCAGCAGTGGTGGGGGGGCTGAAGCTTTCTTT.

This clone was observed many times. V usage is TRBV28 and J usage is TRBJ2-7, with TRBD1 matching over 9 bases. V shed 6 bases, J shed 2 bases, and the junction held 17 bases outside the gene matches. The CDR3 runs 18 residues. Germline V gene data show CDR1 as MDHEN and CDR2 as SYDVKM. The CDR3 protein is CASRELISGTGRPYEQYF. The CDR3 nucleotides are TGTGCCAGCAGAGAACTCATTTCCGGGACAGGGAGACCCTACGAGCAGTACTTC.

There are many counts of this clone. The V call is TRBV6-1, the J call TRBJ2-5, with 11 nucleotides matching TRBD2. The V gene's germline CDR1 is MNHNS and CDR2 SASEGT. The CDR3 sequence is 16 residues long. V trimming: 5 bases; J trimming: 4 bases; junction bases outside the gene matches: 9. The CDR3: CASSRLAGPGRETQYF. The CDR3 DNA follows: TGTGCCAGCAGTCGACTAGCGGGACCTGGGAGAGAGACCCAGTACTTC.

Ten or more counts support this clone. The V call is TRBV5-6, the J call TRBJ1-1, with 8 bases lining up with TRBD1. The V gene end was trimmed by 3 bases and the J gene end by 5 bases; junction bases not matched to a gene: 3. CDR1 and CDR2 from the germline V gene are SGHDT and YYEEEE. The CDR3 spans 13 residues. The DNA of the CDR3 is TGTGCCAGCAGCTCGGACAGGGAAACTGAAGCTTTCTTT. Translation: CASSSDRETEAFF.

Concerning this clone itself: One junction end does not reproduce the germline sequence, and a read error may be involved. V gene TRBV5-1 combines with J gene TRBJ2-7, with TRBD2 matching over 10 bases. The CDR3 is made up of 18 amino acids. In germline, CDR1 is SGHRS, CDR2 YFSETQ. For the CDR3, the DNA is TGCGCCAGCAGTTTGGTCCTGGCTAGCGGGAGAGACTTTTACGAGCAGTACTTC. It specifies CASSLVLASGRDFYEQYF.

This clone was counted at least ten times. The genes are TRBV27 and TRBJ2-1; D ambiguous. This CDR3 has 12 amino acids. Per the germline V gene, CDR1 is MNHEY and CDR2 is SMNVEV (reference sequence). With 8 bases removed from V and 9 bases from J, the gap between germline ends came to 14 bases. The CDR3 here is CASSDLSSEQFF. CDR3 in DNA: TGTGCCAGCTCCGACCTAAGTAGTGAGCAGTTCTTC.

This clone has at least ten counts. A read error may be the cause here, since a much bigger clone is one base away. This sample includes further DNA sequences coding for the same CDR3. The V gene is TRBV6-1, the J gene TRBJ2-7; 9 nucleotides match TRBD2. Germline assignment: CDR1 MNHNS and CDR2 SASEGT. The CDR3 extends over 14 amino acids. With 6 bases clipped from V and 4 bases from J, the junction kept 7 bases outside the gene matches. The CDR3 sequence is CASSQAGGPYEQYF. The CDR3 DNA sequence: TGTGCCAGCAGCCAAGCGGGAGGCCCGTACGAGCAGTACTTC.

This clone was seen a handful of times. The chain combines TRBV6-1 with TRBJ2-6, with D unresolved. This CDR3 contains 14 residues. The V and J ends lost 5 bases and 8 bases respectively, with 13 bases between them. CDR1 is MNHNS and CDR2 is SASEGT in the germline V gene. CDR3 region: CASSTQSGSNVLTF. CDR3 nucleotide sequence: TGTGCCAGCAGTACACAATCTGGTTCCAACGTCCTGACTTTC.

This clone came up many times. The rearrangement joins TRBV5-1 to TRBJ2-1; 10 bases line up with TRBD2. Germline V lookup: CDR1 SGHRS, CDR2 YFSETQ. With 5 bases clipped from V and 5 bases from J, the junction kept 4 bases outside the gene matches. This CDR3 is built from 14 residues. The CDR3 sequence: CASRLAGPNNEQFF. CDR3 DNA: TGCGCCAGCAGACTAGCGGGGCCCAACAATGAGCAGTTCTTC.

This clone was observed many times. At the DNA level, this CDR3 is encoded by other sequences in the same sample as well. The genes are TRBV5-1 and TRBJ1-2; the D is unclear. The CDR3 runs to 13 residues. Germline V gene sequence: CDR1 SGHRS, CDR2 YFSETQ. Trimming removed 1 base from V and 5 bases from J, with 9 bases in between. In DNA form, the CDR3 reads TGCGCCAGCAGCTTGTATGATGGATATGGCTACACCTTC. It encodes CASSLYDGYGYTF.

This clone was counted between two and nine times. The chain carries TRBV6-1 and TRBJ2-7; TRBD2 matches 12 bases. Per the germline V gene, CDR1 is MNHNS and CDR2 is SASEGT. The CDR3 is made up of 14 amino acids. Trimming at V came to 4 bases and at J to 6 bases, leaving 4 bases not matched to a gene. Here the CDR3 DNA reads TGTGCCAGCAGTGGCCTAGCGGGAGGGGGCGAGCAGTACTTC. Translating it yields CASSGLAGGGEQYF.

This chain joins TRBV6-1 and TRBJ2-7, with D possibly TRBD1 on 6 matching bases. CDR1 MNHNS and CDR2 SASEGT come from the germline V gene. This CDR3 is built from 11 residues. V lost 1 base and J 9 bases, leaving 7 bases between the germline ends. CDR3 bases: TGTGCCAGCAGTGAAGGGGGGCCGCAGTACGTC. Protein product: CASSEGGPQYV.

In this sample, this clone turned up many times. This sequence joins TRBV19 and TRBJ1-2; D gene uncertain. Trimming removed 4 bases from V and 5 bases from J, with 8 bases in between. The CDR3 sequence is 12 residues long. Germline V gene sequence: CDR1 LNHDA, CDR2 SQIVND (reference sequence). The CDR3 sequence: CASSTVFYGYTF. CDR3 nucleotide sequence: TGTGCCAGTAGTACGGTTTTTTATGGCTACACCTTC.

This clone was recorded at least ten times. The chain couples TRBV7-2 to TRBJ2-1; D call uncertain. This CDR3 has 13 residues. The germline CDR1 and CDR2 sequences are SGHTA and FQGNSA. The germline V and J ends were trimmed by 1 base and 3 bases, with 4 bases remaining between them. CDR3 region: CASSLEYYNEQFF. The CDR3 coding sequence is TGTGCCAGCAGCTTAGAGTACTACAATGAGCAGTTCTTC. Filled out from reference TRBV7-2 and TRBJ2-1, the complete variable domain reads GAGVSQSPSNKVTEKGKDVELRCDPISGHTALYWYRQSLGQGLEFLIYFQGNSAPDKSGLPSDRFSAERTGGSVSTLTIQRTQQEDSAVYLCASSLEYYNEQFFGPGTRLTVL.

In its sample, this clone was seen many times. CDR3 nucleotide sequence: TGTGCCAGCCTTAGACAGGGGGCCGAGACCCAGTACTTC. Translation gives CASLRQGAETQYF. The chain joins TRBV27 to TRBJ2-5; 10 nucleotides line up with TRBD1. With V trimmed by 8 bases and J by 5 bases, 5 bases remained unmatched. Germline CDR1 reads MNHEY; CDR2 reads SMNVEV (reference sequence). The CDR3 has 13 residues.

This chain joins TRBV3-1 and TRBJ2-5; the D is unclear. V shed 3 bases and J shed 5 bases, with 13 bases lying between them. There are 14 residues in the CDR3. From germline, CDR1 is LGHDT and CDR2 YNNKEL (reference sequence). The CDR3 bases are TGTGCCAGCAGCCAGACCCTGGCCGTTGAGACCCAGTACTTC. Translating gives CASSQTLAVETQYF.

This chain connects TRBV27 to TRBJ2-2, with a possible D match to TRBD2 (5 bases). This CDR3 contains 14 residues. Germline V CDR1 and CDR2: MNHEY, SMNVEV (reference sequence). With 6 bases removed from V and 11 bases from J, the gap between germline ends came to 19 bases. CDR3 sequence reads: CASSLLSGSGELFF. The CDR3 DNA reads TGTGCCAGCAGCCTACTATCGGGAAGCGGTGAGCTGTTTTTT.

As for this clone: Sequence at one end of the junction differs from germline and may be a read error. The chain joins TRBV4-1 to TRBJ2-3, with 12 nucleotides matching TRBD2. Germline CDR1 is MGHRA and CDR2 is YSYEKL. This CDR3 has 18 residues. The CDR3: CASGQGTSGPSSTDTQYF. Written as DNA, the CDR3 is TGCGCCAGCGGCCAAGGGACTAGCGGGCCCTCTAGCACAGATACGCAGTATTTT.